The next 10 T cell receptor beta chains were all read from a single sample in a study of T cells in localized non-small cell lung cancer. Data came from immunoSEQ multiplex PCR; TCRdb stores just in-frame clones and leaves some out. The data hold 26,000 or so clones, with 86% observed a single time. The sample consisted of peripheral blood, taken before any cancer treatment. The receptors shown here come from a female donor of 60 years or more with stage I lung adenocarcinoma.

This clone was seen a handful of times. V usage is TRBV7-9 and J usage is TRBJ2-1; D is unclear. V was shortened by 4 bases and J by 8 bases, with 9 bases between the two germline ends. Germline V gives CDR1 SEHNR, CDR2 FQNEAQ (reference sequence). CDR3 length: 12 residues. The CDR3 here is CASSSTRDEQFF. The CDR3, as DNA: TGTGCCAGCAGCTCGACCAGAGATGAGCAGTTCTTC.

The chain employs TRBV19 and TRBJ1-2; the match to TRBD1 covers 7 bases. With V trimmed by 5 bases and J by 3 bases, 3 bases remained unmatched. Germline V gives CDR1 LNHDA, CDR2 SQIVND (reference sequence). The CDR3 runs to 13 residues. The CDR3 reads CASSPDRDYGYTF. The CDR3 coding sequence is TGTGCCAGTAGTCCTGACAGGGACTATGGCTACACCTTC.

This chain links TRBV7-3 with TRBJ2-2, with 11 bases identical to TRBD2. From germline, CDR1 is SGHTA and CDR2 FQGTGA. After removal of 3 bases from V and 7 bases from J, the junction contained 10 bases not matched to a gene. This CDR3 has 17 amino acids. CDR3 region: CASSFLGLAAMGGELFF. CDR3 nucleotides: TGTGCCAGCAGCTTTCTGGGACTAGCGGCCATGGGCGGGGAGCTGTTTTTT. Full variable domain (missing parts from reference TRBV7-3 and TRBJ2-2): GAGVSQTPSNKVTEKGKYVELRCDPISGHTALYWYRQSLGQGPEFLIYFQGTGAADDSGLPNDRFFAVRPEGSVSTLKIQRTERGDSAVYLCASSFLGLAAMGGELFFGEGSRLTVL.

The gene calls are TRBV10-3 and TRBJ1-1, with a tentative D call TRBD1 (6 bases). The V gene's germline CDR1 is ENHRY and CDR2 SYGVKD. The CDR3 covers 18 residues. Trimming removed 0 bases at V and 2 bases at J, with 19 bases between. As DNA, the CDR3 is TGTGCCATCAGTGAGTCGAATAGGGGGACCTGGGGAAACACTGAAGCTTTCTTT. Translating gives CAISESNRGTWGNTEAFF.

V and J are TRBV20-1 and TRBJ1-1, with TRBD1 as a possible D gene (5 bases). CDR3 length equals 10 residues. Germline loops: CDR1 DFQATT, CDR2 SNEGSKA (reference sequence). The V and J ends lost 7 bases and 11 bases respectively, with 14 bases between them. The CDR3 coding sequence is TGCAGTGGCTCCCAGGGCCATGCTTTCTTT. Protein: CSGSQGHAFF.

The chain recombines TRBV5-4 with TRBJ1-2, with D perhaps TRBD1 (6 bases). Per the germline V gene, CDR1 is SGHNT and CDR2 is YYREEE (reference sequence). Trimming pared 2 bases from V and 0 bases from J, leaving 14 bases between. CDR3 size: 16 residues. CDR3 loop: CASSFGQGPSNYGYTF. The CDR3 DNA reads TGTGCCAGCAGCTTCGGCCAGGGGCCTTCTAACTATGGCTACACCTTC.

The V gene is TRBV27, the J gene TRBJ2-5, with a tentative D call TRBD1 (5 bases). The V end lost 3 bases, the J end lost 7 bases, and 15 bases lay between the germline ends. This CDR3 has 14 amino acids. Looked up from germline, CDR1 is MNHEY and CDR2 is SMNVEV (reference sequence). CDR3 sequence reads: CASSFMGQGRTQYF. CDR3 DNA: TGTGCCAGCAGTTTCATGGGGCAGGGTCGGACCCAGTACTTC.

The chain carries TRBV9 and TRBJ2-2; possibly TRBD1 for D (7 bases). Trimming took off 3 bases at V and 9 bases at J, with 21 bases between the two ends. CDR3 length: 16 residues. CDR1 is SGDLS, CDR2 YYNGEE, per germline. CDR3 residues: CASSAPQGGPGRELFF. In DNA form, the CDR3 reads TGTGCCAGCAGCGCACCCCAGGGGGGACCCGGGAGGGAGCTGTTTTTT.

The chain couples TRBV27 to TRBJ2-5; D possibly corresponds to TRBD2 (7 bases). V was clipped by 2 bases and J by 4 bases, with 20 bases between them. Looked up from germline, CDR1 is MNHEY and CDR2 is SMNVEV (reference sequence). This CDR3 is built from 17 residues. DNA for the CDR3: TGTGCCAGCAGTTTAACGCTCGGGGACACGGGAGGAGAGACCCAGTACTTC. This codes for CASSLTLGDTGGETQYF.

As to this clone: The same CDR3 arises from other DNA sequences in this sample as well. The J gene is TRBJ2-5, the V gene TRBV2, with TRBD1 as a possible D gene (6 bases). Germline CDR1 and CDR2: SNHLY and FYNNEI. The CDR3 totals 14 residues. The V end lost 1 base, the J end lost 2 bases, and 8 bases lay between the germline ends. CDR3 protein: CASSEDTGQETQYF. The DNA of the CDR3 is TGTGCCAGCAGTGAAGATACAGGGCAAGAGACCCAGTACTTC. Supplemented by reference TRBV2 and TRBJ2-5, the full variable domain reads EPEVTQTPSHQVTQMGQEVILRCVPISNHLYFYWYRQILGQKVEFLVSFYNNEISEKSEIFDDQFSVERPDGSNFTLKIRSTKLEDSAMYFCASSEDTGQETQYFGPGTRLLVL.